This is a list of T cell receptor beta chains from one sample in a study of blood T cell repertoires in COVID-19. This table comes from immunoSEQ multiplex PCR, and its TCRdb copy is limited to in-frame clones, with some not included. The sample includes 540,000 or so clones, less than 90% of them seen just once. The specimen sequenced was peripheral blood. All receptors derive from a woman aged 45-65 years with COVID-19, enrolled during active disease. The CDR3 runs from the conserved cysteine through the conserved F or W. Fields, in order: D gene, clone size, J gene, V gene, CDR3 protein, CDR3 DNA. A D gene is named only where the DNA matches it firmly. A clone size is listed for some rows: how often the clone was seen (once, few, many), or a class if it is expanded.

-	-	TRBJ1-5	TRBV30	CAWSVDGGWSQPQHF	TGTGCCTGGAGTGTAGATGGGGGGTGGAGTCAGCCCCAGCATTTT
-	-	TRBJ2-2	TRBV15	CATSSGLRRGGELFF	TGTGCCACCAGCAGCGGATTAAGACGAGGGGGGGAGCTGTTTTTT
TRBD1	-	TRBJ2-7	TRBV18	CASSPRRTGDDEQYF	TGTGCCAGCTCACCGAGGAGGACAGGGGACGACGAGCAGTACTTC
-	-	TRBJ2-7	TRBV6-5	CASSYSVTAAYEQYF	TGTGCCAGCAGTTACTCGGTGACAGCAGCCTACGAGCAGTACTTC
-	-	TRBJ2-2	TRBV5-1	CASSLVDSYTGELFF	TGCGCCAGCAGCTTGGTGGACAGTTACACCGGGGAGCTGTTTTTT
-	-	TRBJ1-5	TRBV28	CASRALERDQPQHF	TGTGCCAGCAGGGCGCTCGAGAGGGATCAGCCCCAGCATTTT
-	-	TRBJ2-7	TRBV7-2	CASSLELTYEQYF	TGTGCCAGCAGCTTAGAGCTAACCTACGAGCAGTACTTC
-	-	TRBJ1-3	TRBV3-1/TRBV3-2	CASSQDPQGNTIYF	TGTGCCAGCAGCCAAGATCCCCAGGGAAACACCATATATTTT
TRBD2	-	TRBJ2-1	TRBV7-2	CASSLRLAGDLEGFF	TGTGCCAGCAGCTTGCGACTAGCGGGGGACCTGGAGGGGTTCTTC
-	-	TRBJ1-4	TRBV6-5	CASSYSWRGREKLFF	TGTGCCAGCAGTTACTCGTGGAGGGGACGGGAAAAACTGTTTTTT
TRBD2	-	TRBJ2-7	TRBV7-3	CASSLTSGATYEQYF	TGTGCCAGCAGCTTAACTAGCGGGGCGACCTACGAGCAGTACTTC
TRBD1	-	TRBJ1-2	TRBV28	CASSQGARYGYTF	TGTGCCAGCAGTCAGGGGGCCCGATATGGCTACACCTTC
-	-	TRBJ2-3	TRBV10-3	CAISPGTGTDTQYF	TGTGCCATCAGTCCCGGGACTGGGACAGATACGCAGTATTTT
TRBD1	-	TRBJ1-2	TRBV24-1	CATGSGPGQGNYGYTF	TGTGCCACCGGTTCGGGGCCGGGACAGGGGAACTATGGCTACACCTTC
TRBD1	few	TRBJ2-3	TRBV9	CASSPYRGETDTQYF	TGTGCCAGCAGCCCGTACAGGGGCGAGACAGATACGCAGTATTTT
TRBD1	-	TRBJ1-2	TRBV20-1	CSVGYRGGYTF	TGCAGTGTCGGGTACAGGGGCGGCTACACCTTC
-	-	TRBJ2-5	TRBV20-1	CSASVAGRETQYF	TGCAGTGCTAGTGTCGCAGGGAGGGAGACCCAGTACTTC
-	many	TRBJ1-2	TRBV30	CAAAGRGDGYTF	TGTGCCGCCGCGGGGAGGGGGGATGGCTACACCTTC
-	-	TRBJ2-1	TRBV12-3/TRBV12-4	CASSFRGYNEQFF	TGTGCCAGCAGTTTCCGCGGTTACAATGAGCAGTTCTTC
TRBD1	-	TRBJ2-5	TRBV7-8	CASTGQGEETQYF	TGTGCCAGTACGGGACAGGGTGAGGAGACCCAGTACTTC
-	-	TRBJ2-3	TRBV30	CAWSPTRPTDTQYF	TGTGCCTGGAGCCCGACTAGACCCACAGATACGCAGTATTTT
TRBD1	-	TRBJ2-7	TRBV11-3	CASSLIAGGEQYF	TGTGCCAGCAGCTTAATTGCAGGGGGAGAGCAGTACTTC
TRBD2	-	TRBJ2-1	TRBV19	CASSITGGKINEQFF	TGTGCCAGTAGTATAACGGGGGGGAAAATAAATGAGCAGTTCTTC
-	-	TRBJ1-1	TRBV27	CASGRRENTEAFF	TGTGCCAGCGGGCGACGGGAGAACACTGAAGCTTTCTTT
-	few	TRBJ1-2	TRBV19	CASIPSSVVGAHGYTF	TGTGCCAGTATCCCTTCCTCTGTAGTCGGAGCACATGGCTACACCTTC
-	-	TRBJ1-5	TRBV19	CASSWGVSNQPQHF	TGTGCCAGTAGTTGGGGGGTGAGCAATCAGCCCCAGCATTTT
TRBD2	-	TRBJ2-7	TRBV13	CASSPPGERSGGPYSYEQYF	TGTGCCAGCAGCCCTCCGGGGGAAAGGAGCGGGGGCCCGTACTCCTACGAGCAGTACTTC
-	few	TRBJ1-2	TRBV30	CAWSQVKVGQGGYGYTF	TGTGCCTGGAGTCAAGTCAAAGTCGGGCAGGGTGGATATGGCTACACCTTC
TRBD2	-	TRBJ2-1	TRBV7-6	CASSPRAGDYNEQFF	TGTGCCAGCAGCCCTAGGGCGGGGGACTACAATGAGCAGTTCTTC
TRBD1	few	TRBJ1-2	TRBV14	CASSHGTGEGYTF	TGTGCCAGCAGCCACGGGACAGGGGAAGGCTACACCTTC
-	-	TRBJ2-3	TRBV9	CASSVFTGTDTQYF	TGTGCCAGCAGCGTCTTTACGGGGACAGATACGCAGTATTTT
-	few	TRBJ2-6	TRBV5-6	CASSFRSGGANVLTF	TGTGCCAGCAGCTTCAGGTCTGGAGGGGCCAACGTCCTGACTTTC
TRBD1	once	TRBJ1-6	TRBV5-1	CASSWGTGGTGSPLHF	TGCGCCAGCAGCTGGGGGACAGGGGGTACGGGTTCACCCCTCCACTTT
-	-	TRBJ1-5	TRBV2	CASSENRDQPQHF	TGTGCCAGCAGTGAAAACAGGGATCAGCCCCAGCATTTT
TRBD1	-	TRBJ1-5	TRBV24-1	CATSGMGQDVSSNQPQHF	TGTGCCACCAGTGGAATGGGACAGGATGTTAGTAGCAATCAGCCCCAGCATTTT
TRBD1	-	TRBJ2-3	TRBV5-5	CASSLESGRRGFQSTDTQYF	TGTGCCAGCAGCTTGGAAAGTGGGCGCAGGGGGTTCCAGAGCACAGATACGCAGTATTTT
-	-	TRBJ2-3	TRBV18	CASSPSRGESDTQYF	TGTGCCAGCTCACCGAGCCGGGGTGAGTCAGATACGCAGTATTTT
TRBD1	-	TRBJ2-7	TRBV25-1	CASMGRQGKSYEQYF	TGTGCCAGCATGGGGAGACAGGGAAAAAGTTACGAGCAGTACTTC
TRBD1	-	TRBJ1-5	TRBV7-6	CASSWGDSSNQPQHF	TGTGCCAGCAGCTGGGGGGACAGTAGCAATCAGCCCCAGCATTTT
TRBD1	-	TRBJ1-4	TRBV11-2	CASSLGGQGNEKLFF	TGTGCCAGCAGCTTAGGGGGACAGGGTAATGAAAAACTGTTTTTT
-	-	TRBJ2-2	TRBV19	CASSSLTGGAGELFF	TGTGCCAGTAGTTCCCTCACCGGGGGAGCCGGGGAGCTGTTTTTT
TRBD1	-	TRBJ1-3	TRBV5-1	CASSLAGQVASGNTIYF	TGCGCCAGCAGCTTGGCGGGACAGGTCGCATCGGGAAACACCATATATTTT
-	-	TRBJ2-7	TRBV5-5	CASSWAYRDEQYF	TGTGCCAGCAGCTGGGCCTACAGGGACGAGCAGTACTTC
-	-	TRBJ2-2	TRBV24-1	CATSDPPGARGNSNTGELFF	TGTGCCACCAGTGATCCGCCAGGGGCAAGGGGAAATTCTAACACCGGGGAGCTGTTTTTT
TRBD1	few	TRBJ1-5	TRBV4-1	CASSQDRTGGKAQHF	TGCGCCAGCAGCCAAGATCGTACAGGGGGAAAGGCCCAGCATTTT
-	-	TRBJ1-2	TRBV28	CASSSHHDPGTTYGYTF	TGTGCCAGCAGTTCGCACCACGATCCCGGGACAACATATGGCTACACCTTC
-	few	TRBJ1-2	TRBV5-1	CASSPASAAGVYGYTF	TGCGCCAGCAGCCCCGCCTCGGCGGCAGGGGTCTATGGCTACACCTTC